The 19 T cell receptor beta chains in this list originate from one sample, sequenced in a study of Tregs in tolerant kidney transplant recipients. Produced via immunoSEQ multiplex PCR; TCRdb's table is partial and in-frame only. The table has more than 20,000 clones, over 70% seen once. The nonmyeloablative bone marrow transplants came from related graft donors, with transient mixed chimerism. Sequencing was performed on CD8+ T cells from blood (PBMCs), taken 6 months after the transplant. Receptor source: a human patient who received a combined kidney and bone marrow transplant. Some T cells may originate from the graft donor.

The chain has TRBV7-9 and TRBJ2-7, with D hard to call. The germline CDR1 and CDR2 sequences are SEHNR and FQNEAQ (reference sequence). The V end lost 4 bases, the J end lost 3 bases, and 4 bases lay between the germline ends. The CDR3 runs 11 residues. CDR3 sequence (DNA): TGTGCCAGCAGCTCCAACTACGAGCAGTACTTC. Its protein product is CASSSNYEQYF.

The chain uses TRBV15 and TRBJ1-4; D remains unclear. The ends were cut back, 5 bases at V and 5 bases at J, with 27 bases in the middle. The CDR3 is made up of 19 amino acids. CDR1 is LNHNV, CDR2 YYDKDF, per germline (reference sequence). Written as DNA, the CDR3 is TGTGCCACCAGCTTGCCTCCCGGGGTAACGGACGGGCTCAATGAAAAACTGTTTTTT. Translation: CATSLPPGVTDGLNEKLFF.

This chain connects TRBV9 to TRBJ2-1; 12 bases match TRBD2. This CDR3 spans 14 amino acids. Germline trimming cut 3 bases from V and 8 bases from J; bases unmatched to any gene: 3. Germline CDR1 SGDLS, CDR2 YYNGEE. CDR3 bases: TGTGCCAGCAGCGCTAGCGGGGGGGTAGATGAGCAGTTCTTC. Translating gives CASSASGGVDEQFF.

The chain carries TRBV6-5 and TRBJ1-4; a weak D match, TRBD1 (5 bases). The CDR3 length is 14 residues. Trimming pared 3 bases from V and 3 bases from J, leaving 8 bases between. Germline lookup yields CDR1 MNHEY and CDR2 SVGAGI. CDR3 DNA: TGTGCCAGCAGTTATGGGGGGTCTAATGAAAAACTGTTTTTT. This codes for CASSYGGSNEKLFF.

The chain combines TRBV9 with TRBJ1-2, with TRBD1 matching over 7 bases. Germline V gene data show CDR1 as SGDLS and CDR2 as YYNGEE. V shed 2 bases and J 0 bases; nucleotides not matched to a gene: 13. This CDR3 has 18 residues. CDR3 bases: TGTGCCAGCAGCGTTCAAGGGGGCCTACCCCCTTCTAACTATGGCTACACCTTC. Translated: CASSVQGGLPPSNYGYTF. Drawing the rest from reference TRBV9 and TRBJ1-2, the complete variable domain is DSGVTQTPKHLITATGQRVTLRCSPRSGDLSVYWYQQSLDQGLQFLIQYYNGEERAKGNILERFSAQQFPDLHSELNLSSLELGDSALYFCASSVQGGLPPSNYGYTFGSGTRLTVV.

This clone was seen only a few times. The CDR3 here is CASSMVQAPYEQYF. The CDR3 DNA reads TGTGCCAGTAGTATGGTGCAGGCGCCCTACGAGCAGTACTTC. V and J are TRBV19 and TRBJ2-7; D remains ambiguous. The CDR3 sequence is 14 residues long. Germline V gene data show CDR1 as LNHDA and CDR2 as SQIVND (reference sequence). V lost 3 bases to trimming and J lost 2 bases, with 11 bases between them. Full variable domain (outside the CDR3, taken from reference TRBV19 and TRBJ2-7): DGGITQSPKYLFRKEGQNVTLSCEQNLNHDAMYWYRQDPGQGLRLIYYSQIVNDFQKGDIAEGYSVSREKKESFPLTVTSAQKNPTAFYLCASSMVQAPYEQYFGPGTRLTVT.

V usage is TRBV5-5 and J usage is TRBJ2-7; D is uncertain. This CDR3 has 14 residues. Germline V gives CDR1 SGHKS, CDR2 YYEKEE (reference sequence). V dropped 4 bases and J dropped 2 bases, with 13 bases sitting between them. The CDR3 loop is CASSPTFLTYEQYF. CDR3 DNA sequence: TGTGCCAGCAGCCCAACATTCCTTACCTACGAGCAGTACTTC.

The CDR3 DNA reads TGTGCCACCAGCCCCCAGGGACATAAAATGAACACTGAAGCTTTCTTT. Its protein is CATSPQGHKMNTEAFF. The rearrangement uses TRBV15 and TRBJ1-1, with D possibly being TRBD1 (6 bases). This CDR3 region has 16 residues. The germline V gene encodes CDR1 LNHNV and CDR2 YYDKDF (reference sequence). V was clipped by 5 bases and J by 0 bases, with 16 bases between them.

The chain employs TRBV6-5 and TRBJ1-6; D gene ambiguous. The CDR3 covers 15 residues. Germline assignment: CDR1 MNHEY and CDR2 SVGAGI. V was trimmed by 8 bases and J by 5 bases, leaving 16 bases between them. The CDR3 coding sequence is TGTGCCAGCGCCAGGTTCCCTTTGAATAATTCACCCCTCCACTTT. It yields the protein CASARFPLNNSPLHF.

The gene calls are TRBV7-9 and TRBJ1-5; 8 nucleotides line up with TRBD1. With 1 base clipped from V and 6 bases from J, the junction kept 8 bases outside the gene matches. The germline gives CDR1 SEHNR, CDR2 FQNEAQ (reference sequence). The CDR3 is 16 amino acids. In nucleotides, the CDR3 is TGTGCCAGCAGCTTAGTCGGCAGGGGGCTTTCTCAGCCCCAGCATTTT. Translating gives CASSLVGRGLSQPQHF.

This chain uses TRBV28 with TRBJ2-3, with D perhaps matching TRBD1 (5 bases). This CDR3 is 13 amino acids long. Germline lookup yields CDR1 MDHEN and CDR2 SYDVKM. V was pared by 5 bases and J by 6 bases, with 12 bases between. The chain's CDR3 is CASSPGFTDTQYF. The CDR3 nucleotides are TGTGCCAGCAGTCCAGGGTTTACGGATACGCAGTATTTT.

The CDR3: CASSLASLGQNWEYEQYF. As DNA, the CDR3 is TGTGCCAGCAGCTTAGCGTCCCTGGGACAGAATTGGGAGTACGAGCAGTACTTC. The chain joins TRBV7-8 to TRBJ2-7, with 7 bases identical to TRBD1. CDR1 SGHVS and CDR2 FQNEAQ come from the germline V gene. The CDR3 length is 18 residues. Germline trimming cut 0 bases from V and 4 bases from J; bases unmatched to any gene: 15.

This chain connects TRBV18 to TRBJ2-5, with 8 positions matching TRBD1. The CDR3 runs 17 residues. Germline CDR1 reads KGHSH; CDR2 reads LQKENI. V trimming: 0 bases; J trimming: 3 bases; junction bases outside the gene matches: 9. The DNA of the CDR3 is TGTGCCAGCTCACCACCGAGATCACAGGGGGGTGAAGAGACCCAGTACTTC. This translates into CASSPPRSQGGEETQYF.

The chain couples TRBV15 to TRBJ2-2; TRBD1 matches 8 bases. V lost 1 base to trimming and J lost 4 bases; unmatched junction nucleotides: 5. There are 16 residues in the CDR3. The germline CDR1 and CDR2 sequences are LNHNV and YYDKDF (reference sequence). CDR3 sequence: CATSRGRGPSTGELFF. In DNA form, the CDR3 reads TGTGCCACCAGCAGAGGCAGGGGGCCAAGCACCGGGGAGCTGTTTTTT. The entire variable domain, with the rest obtained from reference TRBV15 and TRBJ2-2, is as follows: DAMVIQNPRYQVTQFGKPVTLSCSQTLNHNVMYWYQQKSSQAPKLLFHYYDKDFNNEADTPDNFQSRRPNTSFCFLDIRSPGLGDTAMYLCATSRGRGPSTGELFFGEGSRLTVL.

V is TRBV7-9 and J is TRBJ1-1, with D maybe TRBD1 (6 bases). Germline V gene data show CDR1 as SEHNR and CDR2 as FQNEAQ (reference sequence). The CDR3 extends over 13 amino acids. V shed 7 bases and J shed 4 bases, with 13 bases lying between them. For the CDR3, the DNA is TGTGCCAGCAAACAGGGTATTGGCACTGAAGCTTTCTTT. Its protein is CASKQGIGTEAFF.

V usage is TRBV7-3 and J usage is TRBJ1-1; 7 bases fit TRBD1. CDR3 size: 14 residues. With 4 bases clipped from V and 6 bases from J, the junction kept 8 bases outside the gene matches. Germline V CDR1 and CDR2: SGHTA, FQGTGA. In nucleotides, the CDR3 is TGTGCCAGCAGCTCCGGACAGGAGGGACCTGAAGCTTTCTTT. Its translation: CASSSGQEGPEAFF. Variable domain in full (rest from reference TRBV7-3 and TRBJ1-1): GAGVSQTPSNKVTEKGKYVELRCDPISGHTALYWYRQSLGQGPEFLIYFQGTGAADDSGLPNDRFFAVRPEGSVSTLKIQRTERGDSAVYLCASSSGQEGPEAFFGQGTRLTVV.

The DNA for the CDR3 is TGCGCCAGCAGCTTCCACAGGGACCCCGGGGAGCTGTTTTTT. This codes for CASSFHRDPGELFF. The rearrangement joins TRBV4-1 to TRBJ2-2; possible D gene TRBD1, 6 bases. CDR1 is MGHRA and CDR2 is YSYEKL in the germline V gene. Trimming cost V 5 bases and J 6 bases, with 13 bases left between them. The CDR3 totals 14 residues.

This rearrangement joins TRBV6-1 to TRBJ2-7; D gene uncertain. The V end lost 6 bases, the J end lost 0 bases, and 12 bases lay between the germline ends. The CDR3 has 14 residues. Germline lookup yields CDR1 MNHNS and CDR2 SASEGT. CDR3 in amino acids: CASSAFPSSYEQYF. The CDR3 DNA follows: TGTGCCAGCAGCGCCTTCCCGAGCTCCTACGAGCAGTACTTC.

This chain connects TRBV4-1 to TRBJ1-5, with 7 bases aligning to TRBD1. The J segment lost 5 bases and the V segment lost 1 base, leaving 2 bases of the junction unmatched. Germline CDR1 MGHRA, CDR2 YSYEKL. The CDR3 is made up of 14 amino acids. The CDR3 sequence: CASSQGTGDQPQHF. CDR3 nucleotides: TGCGCCAGCAGCCAAGGGACAGGAGATCAGCCCCAGCATTTT.